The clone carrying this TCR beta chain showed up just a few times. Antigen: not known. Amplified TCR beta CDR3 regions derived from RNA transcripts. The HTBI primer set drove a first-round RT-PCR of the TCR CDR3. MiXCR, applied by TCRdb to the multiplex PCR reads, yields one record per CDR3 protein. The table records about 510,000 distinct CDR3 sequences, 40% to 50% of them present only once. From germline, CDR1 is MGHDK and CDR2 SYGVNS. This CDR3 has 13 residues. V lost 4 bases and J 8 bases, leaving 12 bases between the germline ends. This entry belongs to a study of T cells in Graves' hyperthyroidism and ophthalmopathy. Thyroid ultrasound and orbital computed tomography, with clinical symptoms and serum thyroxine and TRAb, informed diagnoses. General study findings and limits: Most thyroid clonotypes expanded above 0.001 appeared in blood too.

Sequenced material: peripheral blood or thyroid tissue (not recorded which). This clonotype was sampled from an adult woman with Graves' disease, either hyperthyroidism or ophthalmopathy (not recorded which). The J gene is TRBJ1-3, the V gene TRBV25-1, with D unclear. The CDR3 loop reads CASSGVLGDTIYF. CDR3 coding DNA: TGTGCCAGCAGTGGGGTGCTTGGGGACACCATATATTTT.